These 27 T cell receptor beta chains originate from one sample sequenced in a study of T cell responses to AZD1222 COVID-19 vaccine. Measured with immunoSEQ multiplex PCR; TCRdb has only the in-frame clones, and not every one. Of some 97,000 clones listed, around nine tenths are singletons. The specimen comprised peripheral blood, sampled on day 0 of AZD1222 vaccination. The receptors originated from an adult in good health.

The chain uses TRBV29-1 and TRBJ1-2, with 10 bases fitting TRBD1. V shed 0 bases and J 7 bases; nucleotides not matched to a gene: 11. This CDR3 is 16 amino acids long. The germline CDR1 and CDR2 sequences are SQVTM and ANQGSEA. The CDR3: CSVEDPVGQGEGGYTF. The CDR3 region has the DNA TGCAGCGTTGAAGATCCAGTAGGACAGGGGGAGGGTGGCTACACCTTC.

This chain uses TRBV4-3 with TRBJ2-1; no definite D call. V was cut by 0 bases and J by 4 bases, with 10 bases left in between. The CDR3 has 15 amino acids. CDR1 and CDR2 (germline): LGHNA, YSLEER. The CDR3 DNA follows: TGCGCCAGCAGCCAAGAGCAAGACTCATACAATGAGCAGTTCTTC. Residues: CASSQEQDSYNEQFF.

The CDR3 sequence is CASTDGGGPQETQYF. In DNA, the CDR3 is TGTGCCAGCACCGATGGGGGAGGACCTCAAGAGACCCAGTACTTC. The chain has TRBV25-1 and TRBJ2-5, with D perhaps matching TRBD2 (6 bases). CDR1 MGHDK and CDR2 SYGVNS come from the germline V gene. V lost 7 bases, J lost 2 bases, and 17 bases lay in between. There are 15 residues in the CDR3.

V and J are TRBV4-2 and TRBJ2-7; the D is unclear. The length of the CDR3 is 15 residues. Deletions cut 4 bases from V and 5 bases from J, with 18 bases between. Germline V gene lookup returns CDR1 LGHNA and CDR2 YNFKEQ. In DNA, the CDR3 is TGTGCCAGCAGCCTAGGTGTGGGAATGTTGGACGAGCAGTACTTC. Protein sequence: CASSLGVGMLDEQYF.

V gene TRBV18 combines with J gene TRBJ2-7; 7 bases map to TRBD1. The CDR3 is 17 residues long. CDR1 is KGHSH, CDR2 LQKENI, per germline. The J segment lost 5 bases and the V segment lost 5 bases, leaving 18 bases of the junction unmatched. Written as DNA, the CDR3 is TGTGCCAGCTCAGTATCACTAAACAGGGGACCCTCGGACGAGCAGTACTTC. It specifies CASSVSLNRGPSDEQYF. The variable domain in full, with the rest retrieved from reference TRBV18 and TRBJ2-7, is NAGVMQNPRHLVRRRGQEARLRCSPMKGHSHVYWYRQLPEEGLKFMVYLQKENIIDESGMPKERFSAEFPKEGPSILRIQQVVRGDSAAYFCASSVSLNRGPSDEQYFGPGTRLTVT.

The chain combines TRBV4-1 with TRBJ2-7; D is uncertain. Deletions cut 4 bases from V and 7 bases from J, with 17 bases between. Germline V lookup: CDR1 MGHRA, CDR2 YSYEKL. There are 14 residues in the CDR3. DNA of the CDR3: TGCGCCAGCAGCCCCAGCTCAGTCAGGATGGAGCAGTACTTC. Its translation is CASSPSSVRMEQYF.

The chain has TRBV28 and TRBJ1-4; tentatively, D is TRBD1 (5 bases). Trimming left V 1 base short and J 4 bases short, with 10 bases between. The CDR3 covers 15 residues. Germline V gene lookup returns CDR1 MDHEN and CDR2 SYDVKM. CDR3 nucleotides: TGTGCCAGCAGTTTATATGGGGCCAGTAATGAAAAACTGTTTTTT. The encoded protein is CASSLYGASNEKLFF.

The J gene is TRBJ2-5, the V gene TRBV7-2; D call uncertain. Trimming stripped 1 base from V and 5 bases from J, with 5 bases between. Germline V gene data show CDR1 as SGHTA and CDR2 as FQGNSA. This CDR3 spans 12 amino acids. The CDR3 reads CASSLVRETQYF. In nucleotides, the CDR3 is TGTGCCAGCAGCTTAGTTCGCGAGACCCAGTACTTC.

The chain combines TRBV15 with TRBJ2-5, with D unclear. V lost 1 base, J lost 2 bases, and 8 bases lay in between. Germline V CDR1 and CDR2: LNHNV, YYDKDF (reference sequence). The CDR3 has 14 residues. The CDR3 region has the DNA TGTGCCACCAGCAGAGCAACCTATCAAGAGACCCAGTACTTC. Its protein product is CATSRATYQETQYF.

This chain joins TRBV6-6 and TRBJ2-2; no reliable D call. Germline V gene data show CDR1 as MNHNY and CDR2 as SVGAGI (reference sequence). Trimming took 6 bases from V and 7 from J, leaving 21 bases between them. The CDR3 spans 16 residues. As DNA, the CDR3 is TGTGCCAGCAGCTCAACGAGCAGTCCTGCTAGCGGGGAGCTGTTTTTT. Encoded protein: CASSSTSSPASGELFF.

This rearrangement joins TRBV3-1 (or the pseudogene TRBV3-2) to TRBJ1-2, with 9 bases aligning to TRBD1. The CDR3 has 14 amino acids. CDR1 and CDR2 (germline): LGHDT, YNNKEL (reference sequence). J was trimmed by 6 bases and V by 4 bases; bases with no gene match: 6. This CDR3 is CASSPLGTGNGYTF. For the CDR3, the DNA is TGTGCCAGCAGCCCCCTGGGGACAGGGAATGGCTACACCTTC.

This chain joins TRBV29-1 and TRBJ1-1; D is possibly TRBD1 (6 bases). Trimming took off 6 bases at V and 9 bases at J, with 17 bases between the two ends. Germline-derived CDR1 and CDR2 are SQVTM and ANQGSEA. The CDR3 is made up of 12 amino acids. CDR3: CSVKTDRDKAFF. In DNA form, the CDR3 reads TGCAGCGTCAAAACCGACCGGGACAAAGCTTTCTTT.

The chain employs TRBV9 and TRBJ1-1; 7 bases are shared with TRBD1. Germline V lookup: CDR1 SGDLS, CDR2 YYNGEE. V gave up 3 bases and J gave up 3 bases; unmatched junction bases: 2. This CDR3 comprises 13 residues. The CDR3 loop is CASSEGADTEAFF. CDR3 in DNA: TGTGCCAGCAGCGAGGGGGCGGACACTGAAGCTTTCTTT.

This chain links TRBV18 with TRBJ1-5; 10 bases are shared with TRBD1. Trimming removed 0 bases from V and 6 bases from J; junction bases left unmatched: 5. The V gene's germline CDR1 is KGHSH and CDR2 LQKENI. The CDR3 length is 16 residues. CDR3 DNA: TGTGCCAGCTCACCACCAGGGACAGGGGCCTCTCAGCCCCAGCATTTT. Protein product: CASSPPGTGASQPQHF.

The J gene is TRBJ1-5, the V gene TRBV9, with 8 bases aligning to TRBD1. The V and J ends lost 3 bases and 5 bases, in that order; junction bases with no gene match: 7. CDR1 is SGDLS, CDR2 YYNGEE, per germline. CDR3 length: 15 amino acids. CDR3 amino acids: CASSETGDIDQPQHF. The CDR3 DNA sequence: TGTGCCAGCAGCGAGACAGGGGATATTGATCAGCCCCAGCATTTT.

The table lists this clone with a count of one. This chain links TRBV28 with TRBJ1-1; TRBD1 aligns across 7 bases. The germline gives CDR1 MDHEN, CDR2 SYDVKM. The CDR3 length is 14 residues. The ends lost 7 bases at V and 0 bases at J; junction bases unmatched: 5. CDR3 coding DNA: TGTGCCAGCAAAACAGGGGCCATGAACACTGAAGCTTTCTTT. It specifies CASKTGAMNTEAFF. The full variable domain, with the rest looked up from reference TRBV28 and TRBJ1-1, is DVKVTQSSRYLVKRTGEKVFLECVQDMDHENMFWYRQDPGLGLRLIYFSYDVKMKEKGDIPEGYSVSREKKERFSLILESASTNQTSMYLCASKTGAMNTEAFFGQGTRLTVV.

The J gene is TRBJ2-5, the V gene TRBV4-1, with 12 bases aligning to TRBD2. This CDR3 contains 17 residues. The trim removed 5 bases at V and 5 bases at J, leaving 12 bases unmatched. CDR1 and CDR2 from the germline V gene are MGHRA and YSYEKL. CDR3 loop: CASSVPRLAGAGETQYF. CDR3 DNA sequence: TGCGCCAGCAGCGTCCCCCGACTAGCGGGGGCGGGGGAGACCCAGTACTTC.

This clone came up once. V is TRBV10-3 and J is TRBJ1-1; D unclear. Germline CDR1 and CDR2: ENHRY and SYGVKD. Deletions cut 8 bases from V and 6 bases from J, with 13 bases between. This CDR3 contains 12 residues. CDR3 DNA: TGTGCCATCGCGGACCCGGGCCCTGAAGCTTTCTTT. This encodes CAIADPGPEAFF.

This chain uses TRBV10-3 with TRBJ2-3, with 8 bases identical to TRBD1. The germline gives CDR1 ENHRY, CDR2 SYGVKD. The CDR3 is 18 residues long. V was pared by 0 bases and J by 2 bases, with 10 bases of the junction left unmatched. The CDR3 sequence is CAISESGTGQQLTDTQYF. For the CDR3, the DNA is TGTGCCATCAGTGAGTCTGGGACAGGCCAGCAACTCACAGATACGCAGTATTTT.

The chain is built from TRBV2 and TRBJ2-3; 10 nucleotides align to TRBD2. The CDR3 extends over 15 amino acids. J lost 6 bases, V lost 6 bases, and 9 bases had no gene match. Germline CDR1 reads SNHLY; CDR2 reads FYNNEI. The CDR3 sequence is CASRLLAGPGDTQYF. The CDR3 nucleotides read TGTGCCAGCAGGTTACTAGCGGGGCCGGGGGATACGCAGTATTTT.

The chain recombines TRBV7-9 with TRBJ2-7; 9 bases are a match to TRBD1. Trimming removed 6 bases from V and 3 bases from J; junction bases left unmatched: 9. CDR1 and CDR2 from the germline V gene are SEHNR and FQNEAQ (reference sequence). The CDR3 consists of 15 residues. This chain's CDR3 is CASSQPGQGIYEQYF. CDR3 nucleotide sequence: TGTGCCAGCAGTCAACCGGGACAGGGTATCTACGAGCAGTACTTC.

Notes on this clone: Other DNA sequences from this sample encode an identical CDR3 as well. This sequence joins TRBV5-6 and TRBJ2-7, with 8 positions matching TRBD1. This CDR3 is 13 amino acids long. CDR1 is SGHDT, CDR2 YYEEEE, per germline. The V gene end was trimmed by 4 bases and the J gene end by 3 bases; junction bases not matched to a gene: 3. The CDR3 region has the DNA TGTGCCAGCAGCCGGGACAGGAACTACGAGCAGTACTTC. It encodes CASSRDRNYEQYF.

The CDR3 sequence is CASSEAPSTDTQYF. The CDR3 nucleotides read TGTGCCAGCAGTGAAGCTCCAAGCACAGATACGCAGTATTTT. The rearrangement links TRBV6-1 to TRBJ2-3; D gene ambiguous. V was cut by 0 bases and J by 0 bases, with 4 bases left in between. The CDR3 is 14 amino acids. The germline gives CDR1 MNHNS, CDR2 SASEGT.

The V and J genes are TRBV18 and TRBJ1-1; a possible D gene is TRBD1 (5 bases). This CDR3 has 14 amino acids. Germline CDR1 is KGHSH and CDR2 is LQKENI. V shed 2 bases and J shed 4 bases, with 11 bases lying between them. The CDR3 DNA is TGTGCCAGCTCACCAGCCATCGGGGGCACTGAAGCTTTCTTT. Translation: CASSPAIGGTEAFF.

This chain connects TRBV7-2 to TRBJ1-5; D possibly corresponds to TRBD1 (5 bases). The CDR3 consists of 14 residues. From germline, CDR1 is SGHTA and CDR2 FQGNSA. V lost 1 base and J 7 bases, leaving 11 bases between the germline ends. The CDR3 loop is CASSLVGVGQPQHF. The CDR3 DNA sequence: TGTGCCAGCAGCTTAGTGGGGGTGGGGCAGCCCCAGCATTTT.

This clone was detected once. This may be a read error, as it is one base from a much larger clone. The genes are TRBV7-3 and TRBJ2-5, with D unresolved. This CDR3 has 13 residues. CDR1 and CDR2 from the germline V gene are SGHTA and FQGTGA. CDR3 nucleotide sequence: TGTGCCGGCAGCTCCGCCCCCACGGAGACCCAGTACTTC. This encodes CAGSSAPTETQYF.

V and J are TRBV7-2 and TRBJ2-5; 9 bases match TRBD1. The CDR3 sequence is 16 residues long. Germline V lookup: CDR1 SGHTA, CDR2 FQGNSA. The ends lost 6 bases at V and 1 base at J; junction bases unmatched: 9. CDR3: CASRLAPGQGQETQYF. The CDR3, as DNA: TGTGCCAGCAGACTGGCGCCGGGACAGGGCCAAGAGACCCAGTACTTC.